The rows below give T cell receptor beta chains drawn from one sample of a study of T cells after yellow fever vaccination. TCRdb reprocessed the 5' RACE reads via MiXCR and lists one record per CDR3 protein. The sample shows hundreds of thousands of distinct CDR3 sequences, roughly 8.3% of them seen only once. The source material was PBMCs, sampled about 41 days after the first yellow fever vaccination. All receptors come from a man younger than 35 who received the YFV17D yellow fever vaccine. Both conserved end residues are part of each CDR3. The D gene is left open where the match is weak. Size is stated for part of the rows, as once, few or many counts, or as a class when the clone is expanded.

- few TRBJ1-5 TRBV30 TGTGCCTTTACCCGAGGAACGGGCAATCAGCCCCAGCATTTT CAFTRGTGNQPQHF
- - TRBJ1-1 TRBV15 TGTGCCACCAGCAGAGATGTCTCAGGGACTGAAGCTTTCTTT CATSRDVSGTEAFF
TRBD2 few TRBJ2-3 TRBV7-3 TGTGCCAGCAGCACCCAGCGGGGGAGCACAGATACGCAGTATTTT CASSTQRGSTDTQYF
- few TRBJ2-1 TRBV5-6 TGTGCCAGCAGCGGTCCTCGTGGACGGCTATACAATGAGCAGTTCTTC CASSGPRGRLYNEQFF
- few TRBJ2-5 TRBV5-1 TGCGCCAGCAGCCTGTGGAGGGCTGGAGAGACCCAGTACTTC CASSLWRAGETQYF
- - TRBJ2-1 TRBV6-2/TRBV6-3 TGTGCCAGCAGTTACTTAGGAGGCGATGAGCAGTTCTTC CASSYLGGDEQFF
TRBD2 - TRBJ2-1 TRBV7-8 TGTGCCAGCAGCGGCGAGCGGGGGGGCATAAGTGAGCAGTTCTTC CASSGERGGISEQFF
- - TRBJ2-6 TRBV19 TGTGCCAGTAGTATATCCGTCTCTGGGGCCAACGTCCTGACTTTC CASSISVSGANVLTF
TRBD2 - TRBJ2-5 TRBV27 TGTGCCAGCAGTTTTCTAGCGGGGGGGACAGAGACCCAGTACTTC CASSFLAGGTETQYF
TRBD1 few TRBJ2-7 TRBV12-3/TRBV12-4 TGTGCCAGCAGTCCAGCAACCGGGACAGGGTCCATCGAGCAGTACTTC CASSPATGTGSIEQYF
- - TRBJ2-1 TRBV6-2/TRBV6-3 TGCACCGGGGTCAATGAGCAGTTCTTC CTGVNEQFF
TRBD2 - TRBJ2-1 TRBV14 TGTGCCAGCAGCCTTAGCGGGGTACAGTTCTTC CASSLSGVQFF
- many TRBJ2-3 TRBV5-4 TGTGCCAGCACAACCCCCTCGGGGGGCGGAAGCACAGATACGCAGTATTTT CASTTPSGGGSTDTQYF
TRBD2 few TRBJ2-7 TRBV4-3 TGCGCCAGCAGCCCTTCGGGGGGGGCCTCCTACGAGCAGTACTTC CASSPSGGASYEQYF
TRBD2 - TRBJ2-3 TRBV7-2 TGTGCCAGCAGCATAATTTTAGCGGGGGGGCGAGGAGATACGCAGTATTTT CASSIILAGGRGDTQYF
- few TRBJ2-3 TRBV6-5 TGTGCCAGCAGCCCAGGGGACCTGACCACAGATACGCAGTATTTT CASSPGDLTTDTQYF
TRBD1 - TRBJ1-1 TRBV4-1 TGCGCCAGCAGCCCCATCACCCCGGGACAGGGGGAGAGGAACACTGAAGCTTTCTTT CASSPITPGQGERNTEAFF
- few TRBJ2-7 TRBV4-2 TGTGCCAGCAGCCAAGCTCAGTTCGCCTACGAGCAGTACTTC CASSQAQFAYEQYF
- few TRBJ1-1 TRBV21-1 TGTGCCAGCAGCAAAGGTAGCAGGGGTATGAACACTGAAGCTTTCTTT CASSKGSRGMNTEAFF
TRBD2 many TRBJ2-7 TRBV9 TGTGCCAGCAGCCCCGGGCTAGCGGGGTCGTACGAGCAGTACTTC CASSPGLAGSYEQYF
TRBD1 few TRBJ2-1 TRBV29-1 TGCAGCGTTGCGGACAGGAACAATGAGCAGTTCTTC CSVADRNNEQFF
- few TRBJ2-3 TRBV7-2 TGTGCCAGCAGCCCCCTGGTGGGGGGTACCGATACGCAGTATTTT CASSPLVGGTDTQYF
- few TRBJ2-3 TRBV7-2 TGTGCCAGCAGCTTAGAGTGGCACGGGCGAGATACGCAGTATTTT CASSLEWHGRDTQYF
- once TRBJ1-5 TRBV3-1 TGTGCCAGCAGCCCCGGCGGGCGGGGCTATTATAGCAATCAGCCCCAGCATTTT CASSPGGRGYYSNQPQHF
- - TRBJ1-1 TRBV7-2 TGTGCCAGCCACCGACAGCGGAACACTGAAGCTTTCTTT CASHRQRNTEAFF
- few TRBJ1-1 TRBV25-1 TGTGCCAGCAGTGAATTCGGGGGGGTCTCCACTGAAGCTTTCTTT CASSEFGGVSTEAFF
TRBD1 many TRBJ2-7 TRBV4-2 TGTGCCAGCAGCCAAGAAGTAGGGACAGGGGGGGAGCAGTACTTC CASSQEVGTGGEQYF
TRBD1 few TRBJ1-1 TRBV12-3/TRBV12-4 TGTGCCAGCAGACCTACTTTTGGACAGGTGAACACTGAAGCTTTCTTT CASRPTFGQVNTEAFF
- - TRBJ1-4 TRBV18 TGTGCCAGCTCACCACCGTCAGATAATGAAAAACTGTTTTTT CASSPPSDNEKLFF
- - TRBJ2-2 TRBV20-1 TGCAGTGCTAGAGGGCAGAACACCGGGGAGCTGTTTTTT CSARGQNTGELFF
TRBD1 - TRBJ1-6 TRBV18 TGTGCCAGCTCGCGGGACAGCCGTTGGGGATCACCCCTCCACTTT CASSRDSRWGSPLHF
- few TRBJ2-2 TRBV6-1 TGTGCCACGGGTCAATATACCGGGGAGCTGTTTTTT CATGQYTGELFF
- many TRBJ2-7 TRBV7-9 TGTGCCAGCAGCCCCCCCCGGACAGCCTCCGAGCAGTACTTC CASSPPRTASEQYF
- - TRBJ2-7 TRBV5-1 TGCGCCAGCAGCTCCGGAGCTATTGTCTACGAGCAGTACTTC CASSSGAIVYEQYF
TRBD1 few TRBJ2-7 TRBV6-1 TGTGCCAGCAGTGCCACAGGGGCCTATTCCTACGAGCAGTACTTC CASSATGAYSYEQYF
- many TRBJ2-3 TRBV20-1 TGCAGTGCTAGAAGTCCAGGATTCAAGGGAGGCACAGATACGCAGTATTTT CSARSPGFKGGTDTQYF
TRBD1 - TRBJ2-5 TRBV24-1 TGTGCCACCGGGACAGGGGGCTTAGAGACCCAGTACTTC CATGTGGLETQYF
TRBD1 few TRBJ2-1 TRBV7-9 TGTGCCAGCAGCTTAGTGGACAGGGTGGATGAGCAGTTCTTC CASSLVDRVDEQFF
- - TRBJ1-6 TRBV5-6 TGTGCCAGCAGCGTCGAGGGGGTAGGTTCACCCCTCCACTTT CASSVEGVGSPLHF
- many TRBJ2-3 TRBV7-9 TGTGCCAGCAGCTACAGTTTCACAGATACGCAGTATTTT CASSYSFTDTQYF
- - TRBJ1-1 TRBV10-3 TGTGCCATCAGTCCCAGCTGGGGGCTTGGTGAGAACACTGAAGCTTTCTTT CAISPSWGLGENTEAFF
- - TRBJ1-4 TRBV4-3 TGCGCCAGCAGCCACGGACAGCTAACGGAAAAACTGTTTTTT CASSHGQLTEKLFF
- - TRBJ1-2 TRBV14 TGTGCCAGCAGCCAAGTTATACTCGGACAGCACTATGGCTACACCTTC CASSQVILGQHYGYTF
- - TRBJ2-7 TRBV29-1 TGCAGCGCTGACCCGGGGTCCCACGAGCAGTACTTC CSADPGSHEQYF